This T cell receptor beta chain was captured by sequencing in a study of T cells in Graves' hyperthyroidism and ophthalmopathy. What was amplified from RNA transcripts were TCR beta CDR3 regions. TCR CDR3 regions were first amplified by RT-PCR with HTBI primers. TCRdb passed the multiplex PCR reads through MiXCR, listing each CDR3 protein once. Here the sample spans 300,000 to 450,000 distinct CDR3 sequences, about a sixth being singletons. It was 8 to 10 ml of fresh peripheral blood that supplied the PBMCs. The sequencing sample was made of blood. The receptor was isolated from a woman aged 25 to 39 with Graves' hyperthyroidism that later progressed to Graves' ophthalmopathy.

CDR3 sequence: CASSSQGDRVAFF. CDR3 nucleotide sequence: TGTGCCAGCAGTTCACAGGGGGACAGGGTAGCTTTCTTT. The genes are TRBV2 and TRBJ1-1; 9 bases fit TRBD1. Germline V gene lookup returns CDR1 SNHLY and CDR2 FYNNEI. Trimming removed 5 bases from V and 10 bases from J; junction bases left unmatched: 8. This CDR3 spans 13 amino acids. The full variable domain, rest sourced from reference TRBV2 and TRBJ1-1, is EPEVTQTPSHQVTQMGQEVILRCVPISNHLYFYWYRQILGQKVEFLVSFYNNEISEKSEIFDDQFSVERPDGSNFTLKIRSTKLEDSAMYFCASSSQGDRVAFFGQGTRLTVV.